The clone carrying this T cell receptor (beta chain) was seen many times. Its target is unknown. Diagnosis relied on clinical symptoms, serum thyroxine, TRAb, thyroid ultrasound and orbital computed tomography. Using RNA transcripts, the TCR beta CDR3 regions were amplified. The first-round RT-PCR employed HTBI primers together with the Qiagen OneStep RT-PCR kit. A multiplex PCR was then performed as the second round. Each CDR3 protein gets one entry after TCRdb re-called the multiplex PCR reads with MiXCR. The profile shows approximately 160,000 distinct CDR3 sequences, less than 45% of them singletons. These data originate in a study of Graves' ophthalmopathy and Graves' hyperthyroidism. Broader study findings: Blood contained most expanded thyroid clonotypes exceeding 0.001 frequency. Cross-validated, the 13-signature model showed 87.88%/81.08% sensitivity/specificity, and 80%/75% in the test set.

Germline lookup yields CDR1 MNHNS and CDR2 SASEGT. V dropped 6 bases and J dropped 3 bases, with 15 bases sitting between them. This CDR3 region has 14 residues. Sample: peripheral blood. The sequence came from a woman between 35 and 50 years old with Graves' ophthalmopathy. The chain employs TRBV6-1 and TRBJ2-7, with D possibly matching TRBD1 (6 bases). The CDR3 nucleotides read TGTGCCAGCAGGTCCCCGGGACAAGTCTACGAGCAGTACTTC. This translates into CASRSPGQVYEQYF.